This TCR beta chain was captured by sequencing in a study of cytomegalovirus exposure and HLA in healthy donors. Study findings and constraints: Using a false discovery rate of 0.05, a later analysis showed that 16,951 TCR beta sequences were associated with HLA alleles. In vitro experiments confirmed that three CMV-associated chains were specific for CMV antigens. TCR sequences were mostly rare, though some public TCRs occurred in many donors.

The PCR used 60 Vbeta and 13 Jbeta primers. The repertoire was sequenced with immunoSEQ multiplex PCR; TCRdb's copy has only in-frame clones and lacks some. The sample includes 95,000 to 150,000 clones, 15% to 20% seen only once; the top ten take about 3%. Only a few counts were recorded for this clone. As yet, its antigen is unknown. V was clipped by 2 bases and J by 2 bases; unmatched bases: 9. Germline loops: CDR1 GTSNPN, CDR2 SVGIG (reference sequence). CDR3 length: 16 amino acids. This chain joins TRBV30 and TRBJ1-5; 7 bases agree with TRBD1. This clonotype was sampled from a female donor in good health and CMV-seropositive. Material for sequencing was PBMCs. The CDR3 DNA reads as TGTGCCTGGAGTTTCAGACAGGGCTTTGGCAATCAGCCCCAGCATTTT. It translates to CAWSFRQGFGNQPQHF. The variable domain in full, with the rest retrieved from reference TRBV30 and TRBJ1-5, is SQTIHQWPATLVQPVGSPLSLECTVEGTSNPNLYWYRQAAGRGLQLLFYSVGIGQISSEVPQNLSASRPQDRQFILSSKKLLLSDSGFYLCAWSFRQGFGNQPQHFGDGTRLSIL.